This T cell receptor beta chain was recorded in a study of response to subunit inactivated influenza vaccine. TCRdb recomputed calls from the RT-PCR reads with MiXCR, one row per CDR3 protein. The data hold some 500,000 distinct CDR3 sequences, with roughly 13% observed a single time. This clonotype was picked up a small number of times. CDR3 size: 15 residues. Germline V CDR1 and CDR2: MDHEN, SYDVKM. After removal of 6 bases from V and 5 bases from J, the junction contained 7 bases not matched to a gene. The chain combines TRBV28 with TRBJ2-2, with TRBD1 identical over 9 bases. The sample in question was PBMCs from blood, obtained roughly 46 days after vaccination. This sequence was found in a man between 45 and 60 years old who received an inactivated influenza vaccine. The DNA for the CDR3 is TGTGCCAGCAGACCACAGGGGGCTCCTACCGGGGAGCTGTTTTTT. Protein sequence: CASRPQGAPTGELFF. Together with reference TRBV28 and TRBJ2-2, the CDR3 gives the full variable domain: DVKVTQSSRYLVKRTGEKVFLECVQDMDHENMFWYRQDPGLGLRLIYFSYDVKMKEKGDIPEGYSVSREKKERFSLILESASTNQTSMYLCASRPQGAPTGELFFGEGSRLTVL.